These T cell receptor beta chains were read from a single sample in a study of T cell responses to AZD1222 COVID-19 vaccine. The protocol was immunoSEQ multiplex PCR, while the TCRdb copy is restricted to in-frame clones and leaves out a portion. The repertoire includes about 92,000 clones, about 90% of them detected once, and 7.5% sits in the top ten. Here the sequenced sample was peripheral blood, taken on day 0 of AZD1222 vaccination. The receptors stem from an adult in good health. Both conserved end residues are part of each CDR3. Fields, in order: D gene, V gene, CDR3 length, J gene, clone size, CDR3 DNA, CDR3 protein. The D gene is left open where the match is weak. Only some rows state a clone size, as once, few, many or a class for expanded clones.

>-|TRBV7-3|14|TRBJ1-2|-
TGTGCCAGCAGCACAGGCCTAGCTAACTATGGCTACACCTTC
CASSTGLANYGYTF
>-|TRBV30|14|TRBJ1-5|-
TGTGCCTGGAGTGTAACCTATAGCAATCAGCCCCAGCATTTT
CAWSVTYSNQPQHF
>TRBD1|TRBV5-1|14|TRBJ1-1|-
TGCGCCAGCAGCTTGGGACAGGGACAGTCGGAAGCTTTCTTT
CASSLGQGQSEAFF
>-|TRBV7-2|15|TRBJ2-1|-
TGTGCCAGCAGCCCAAGCCCGTCGTTCGGCGATGAGCAGTTCTTC
CASSPSPSFGDEQFF
>TRBD1|TRBV6-5|13|TRBJ1-5|-
TGTGCCAGCAGCCCAGGGGGCGGCCAGCCCCAGCATTTT
CASSPGGGQPQHF
>TRBD1|TRBV15|16|TRBJ2-1|medium-sized
TGTGCCACCAGCAGAGAGACAGGGGGCTCCTACAATGAGCAGTTCTTC
CATSRETGGSYNEQFF
>-|TRBV5-1|15|TRBJ2-5|-
TGCGCCAGCAGCTTGACAGGGATTAACTCAGAGACCCAGTACTTC
CASSLTGINSETQYF
>TRBD1|TRBV6-6|14|TRBJ1-2|-
TGTGCCAGCAGTTACGGGACAGTTGACTATGGCTACACCTTC
CASSYGTVDYGYTF
>-|TRBV27|18|TRBJ1-6|-
TGTGCCAGCAGTTCAGACGGGGTTTTCGACTCCTATAATTCACCCCTCCACTTT
CASSSDGVFDSYNSPLHF
>-|TRBV9|14|TRBJ1-2|-
TGTGCCAGCAGCGTAGAAGAGGACCACTATGGCTACACCTTC
CASSVEEDHYGYTF
>TRBD2|TRBV19|16|TRBJ2-1|-
TGTGCCAGTAGTATCCAACTAGCGGGGGGGCCAAATGAGCAGTTCTTC
CASSIQLAGGPNEQFF
>TRBD2|TRBV10-1|21|TRBJ2-7|-
TGCGCCAGCAGTGACCATACTAGCGGGAGGGCCAAACAAGATAGCTCCTACGAGCAGTACTTC
CASSDHTSGRAKQDSSYEQYF
>-|TRBV2|14|TRBJ1-6|-
TGTGCCAGCAGTGAATCCCCTTCAAATTCACCCCTCCACTTT
CASSESPSNSPLHF
>-|TRBV9|15|TRBJ2-1|-
TGTGCCAGCAGCGTACTTGCTGGCTCCTACAATGAGCAGTTCTTC
CASSVLAGSYNEQFF
>TRBD1|TRBV6-5|16|TRBJ1-3|-
TGTGCCAGCAGTTACGGTCTACAGGGGAGTGGAAACACCATATATTTT
CASSYGLQGSGNTIYF
>-|TRBV3-1/TRBV3-2|15|TRBJ2-1|-
TGTGCCAGCAGCCAAGTGGGGTATACCTACAATGAGCAGTTCTTC
CASSQVGYTYNEQFF
>-|TRBV27|15|TRBJ1-2|-
TGTGCCAGCAGTTTCGGGATGACACTAAACTATGGCTACACCTTC
CASSFGMTLNYGYTF
>TRBD1|TRBV3-1/TRBV3-2|17|TRBJ1-2|-
TGTGCCAGCAGTCAGACGGACAGGGCGATTATGGGCTATGGCTACACCTTC
CASSQTDRAIMGYGYTF
>-|TRBV3-1/TRBV3-2|18|TRBJ1-1|-
TGTGCCAGCAGCCAAGATTGGGCGGCAAAGTTCATGAACACTGAAGCTTTCTTT
CASSQDWAAKFMNTEAFF
>-|TRBV29-1|12|TRBJ1-4|-
TGCAGCGTGGGGGGGTTTAATGAAAAACTGTTTTTT
CSVGGFNEKLFF
>-|TRBV9|13|TRBJ2-7|-
TGTGCCAGCAGCGTAGACACTTCGAGGGAGCAGTACTTC
CASSVDTSREQYF
>TRBD2|TRBV29-1|13|TRBJ2-2|-
TGCAGCGTTGAGGTAGCGGGAGGCGGGGAGCTGTTTTTT
CSVEVAGGGELFF
>TRBD2|TRBV5-1|14|TRBJ2-7|-
TGCGCCAGCAGCCCCGTCGGGAGGGTCCACGAGCAGTACTTC
CASSPVGRVHEQYF
>-|TRBV7-5|12|TRBJ1-5|once
TGTGCCAGAAGCTCCGGGAGTCAGCCCCAGCATTTT
CARSSGSQPQHF
>-|TRBV9|15|TRBJ1-6|few
TGTGCCAGCAGCGTAGGGTCAGGGAGGGCTTCACCCCTCCACTTT
CASSVGSGRASPLHF
>TRBD1|TRBV5-1|14|TRBJ1-4|-
TGCGCCAGCAGCGTGACAGGGGGCGCGGAAAAACTGTTTTTT
CASSVTGGAEKLFF
>-|TRBV6-5|13|TRBJ2-7|-
TGTGCCAGCAGGGGGCAGTGGTCCTACGAGCAGTACTTC
CASRGQWSYEQYF
>-|TRBV6-5|13|TRBJ1-1|-
TGTGCCAGCCCTACAGGGCTCGGCACTGAAGCTTTCTTT
CASPTGLGTEAFF
>TRBD1|TRBV27|15|TRBJ1-6|-
TGTGCCAGCAGTTTATCGGGGACAGGGAATTCACCCCTCCACTTT
CASSLSGTGNSPLHF
>TRBD1|TRBV6-5|14|TRBJ2-3|-
TGTGCCAGCAGACAGGGGGCGGGCACAGATACGCAGTATTTT
CASRQGAGTDTQYF
>-|TRBV9|16|TRBJ1-2|-
TGTGCCAGCAGCGTAGCATTTCCGGGCCGCCTTTATGGCTACACCTTC
CASSVAFPGRLYGYTF
>TRBD1|TRBV29-1|13|TRBJ1-2|once
TGCAGCGTCCACGGGACAGGGGGGCATGGCTACACCTTC
CSVHGTGGHGYTF
>-|TRBV6-5|13|TRBJ1-4|once
TGTGCCAGCAGTTACTCAGGGACTCAAAAACTGTTTTTT
CASSYSGTQKLFF
>-|TRBV20-1|15|TRBJ2-5|-
TGCAGTGCTAGTGTCGGGGGGCGGTTACAAGAGACCCAGTACTTC
CSASVGGRLQETQYF
>-|TRBV28|14|TRBJ1-4|-
TGTGCCAGCAGTTTAATCCAGGCTAATGAAAAACTGTTTTTT
CASSLIQANEKLFF